The 12 T cell receptor beta chains in this list originate from one sample, sequenced in a study of beta chain features in type 1 diabetes (dated by TCRdb to 2016 to 2018). Receptors were amplified or captured by the immunoSEQ multiplex PCR assay. All of the isolated RNA was reverse transcribed with the High Capacity cDNA Reverse Transcription Kit, so expressed TCRB transcripts were sequenced. TCRdb stores this immuneACCESS table with in-frame sequences only. Part of the clones is absent; in the studies checked, under half of the shortfall reflects unresolved V genes, and no reason is known for the rest. The sample has about 930,000 clones on record, under 20% of them singletons. Jointly, the top ten make up around 0.02% of the sample. Sequenced sample: naive CD4+ T cells from blood. The cell subset or site label, as the study defines it: true naive CD4+ T cells. These receptors all come from a woman aged 18-29 years in good health.

The chain is built from TRBV7-4 and TRBJ2-3; TRBD1 is a possible D gene (6 bases). Trimming cost V 8 bases and J 2 bases, with 11 bases left between them. The V gene's germline CDR1 is SGHVT and CDR2 SQSDAQ. The CDR3 length is 13 residues. CDR3 region: CASSGQITDTQYF. The CDR3 nucleotides are TGTGCCAGCTCAGGACAGATCACAGATACGCAGTATTTT.

This chain links TRBV6-5 with TRBJ2-7; D tentatively reads TRBD1 or TRBD2 (6 bases each). Germline values: CDR1 MNHEY, CDR2 SVGAGI. The germline V and J ends were trimmed by 2 bases and 10 bases, with 15 bases remaining between them. This CDR3 is built from 13 residues. Here the CDR3 reads CASSYPSGAEQYF. The CDR3 region has the DNA TGTGCCAGCAGTTACCCCTCGGGGGCAGAACAGTACTTC.

The genes are TRBV6-1 and TRBJ2-3, with D hard to call. The CDR3 sequence is 12 residues long. Trimming stripped 8 bases from V and 2 bases from J, with 8 bases between. Germline values: CDR1 MNHNS, CDR2 SASEGT. For the CDR3, the DNA is TGTGCCAGCTCTGTAAACACAGATACGCAGTATTTT. Translating it yields CASSVNTDTQYF.

This clone was found a few times. This chain joins TRBV7-8 and TRBJ2-1; 9 bases match TRBD2. The CDR3 loop spans 15 amino acids. Per germline, CDR1 SGHVS and CDR2 FQNEAQ. J was trimmed by 10 bases and V by 1 base; bases with no gene match: 8. The DNA for the CDR3 is TGTGCCAGCAGCTTAGGGTACAAGAGCGGGAGGGAGCAGTTCTTC. As protein: CASSLGYKSGREQFF. Full variable domain (outside the CDR3, taken from reference TRBV7-8 and TRBJ2-1): GAGVSQSPRYKVAKRGQDVALRCDPISGHVSLFWYQQALGQGPEFLTYFQNEAQLDKSGLPSDRFFAERPEGSVSTLKIQRTQQEDSAVYLCASSLGYKSGREQFFGPGTRLTVL.

In its sample, this clone was seen a few times. This chain joins TRBV6-6 and TRBJ2-3; D remains unclear. Germline lookup yields CDR1 MNHNY and CDR2 SVGAGI (reference sequence). Trimming pared 6 bases from V and 5 bases from J, leaving 18 bases between. The CDR3 consists of 15 residues. The CDR3 DNA follows: TGTGCCAGCAGGAAGGCTGGGAACCCTTTAGATACGCAGTATTTT. This gives the protein CASRKAGNPLDTQYF.

The chain combines TRBV5-6 with TRBJ2-5; D remains ambiguous. The germline V gene has CDR1 SGHDT and CDR2 YYEEEE. The CDR3 is 16 residues long. V was pared by 0 bases and J by 2 bases, with 14 bases between. This CDR3 reads CASSLGQVPTQETQYF. The DNA for the CDR3 is TGTGCCAGCAGCTTGGGACAAGTCCCAACTCAAGAGACCCAGTACTTC.

The rearrangement links TRBV6-6 to TRBJ1-5; D remains unclear. Germline V CDR1 and CDR2: MNHNY, SVGAGI (reference sequence). Trimming removed 8 bases at V and 6 bases at J, with 14 bases between. This CDR3 region has 13 residues. CDR3 in DNA: TGTGCCAGCCTACCAGTTCGGCTTCAGCCCCAGCATTTT. It codes for CASLPVRLQPQHF.

This chain uses TRBV14 with TRBJ1-4; weak D call: TRBD1 (5 bases). Deletions cut 4 bases from V and 7 bases from J, with 13 bases between. Germline values: CDR1 SGHDN, CDR2 FVKESK. This CDR3 region has 14 residues. The CDR3 protein is CASSRQGDAEKLFF. The CDR3 DNA reads TGTGCCAGCAGCCGGCAGGGTGACGCTGAAAAACTGTTTTTT.

The chain uses TRBV11-2 and TRBJ2-3, with a weak D call TRBD2 (5 bases). This CDR3 has 16 amino acids. V lost 1 base to trimming and J lost 0 bases, with 11 bases between them. The germline gives CDR1 SGHAT, CDR2 FQNNGV. The CDR3: CASSLVEARSTDTQYF. The DNA for the CDR3 is TGTGCCAGCAGCTTAGTGGAGGCACGGAGCACAGATACGCAGTATTTT.

V usage is TRBV7-2 and J usage is TRBJ2-1; 14 bases match TRBD2. J lost 6 bases, V lost 5 bases, and 15 bases had no gene match. CDR3 length: 19 amino acids. Germline loops: CDR1 SGHTA, CDR2 FQGNSA. The CDR3 bases are TGTGCCAGCAGCCCTCATCCGGGACTAGCGGGAGATACCTTCAATGAGCAGTTCTTC. Amino acids: CASSPHPGLAGDTFNEQFF.

This rearrangement joins TRBV25-1 to TRBJ2-1; tentatively, D is TRBD1 or TRBD2 (6 bases each). The germline V gene encodes CDR1 MGHDK and CDR2 SYGVNS. V was cut by 6 bases and J by 6 bases, with 15 bases left in between. This CDR3 is 14 amino acids long. The CDR3 protein is CASSIGGLGNEQFF. CDR3 coding DNA: TGTGCCAGCAGCATTGGGGGGCTAGGCAATGAGCAGTTCTTC.

In its sample, this clone was seen a few times. V usage is TRBV11-2 and J usage is TRBJ2-1; D may match TRBD1 or TRBD2 (5 bases each). V gave up 5 bases and J gave up 10 bases, with 12 bases separating them. The V gene's germline CDR1 is SGHAT and CDR2 FQNNGV. The CDR3 length is 12 residues. The CDR3 loop reads CASSMGPLEQFF. The CDR3 nucleotides read TGTGCCAGCAGCATGGGACCGCTGGAGCAGTTCTTC.